Each of the 32 T cell receptor beta chains below was sequenced from the same sample in a study of identical twins' blood T cells. TCRdb re-called the 5' RACE reads with MiXCR, one entry per CDR3 protein. The sample holds fewer than 450,000 distinct CDR3 sequences, over 25% seen once. The specimen was PBMCs. These receptors were obtained from a woman between 18 and 55 years old in good health.

The chain carries TRBV4-1 and TRBJ2-7; tentative D call: TRBD2 (6 bases). Germline-derived CDR1 and CDR2 are MGHRA and YSYEKL. Trimming pared 2 bases from V and 0 bases from J, leaving 11 bases between. The CDR3 totals 15 residues. CDR3 coding DNA: TGCGCCAGCAGCCAAACCGGGAGCATCTCCTACGAGCAGTACTTC. Its translation: CASSQTGSISYEQYF.

This clonotype appeared a few times. This chain joins TRBV15 and TRBJ1-4; TRBD1 matches at 9 bases. In germline, CDR1 is LNHNV, CDR2 YYDKDF (reference sequence). J gave up 5 bases and V 3 bases, and 13 bases lay outside the gene matches. The length of the CDR3 is 18 residues. CDR3 protein: CATSSPIRDTGGNEKLFF. DNA for the CDR3: TGTGCCACCAGCAGCCCGATCAGGGATACAGGGGGCAATGAAAAACTGTTTTTT. Looking up the rest from reference TRBV15 and TRBJ1-4 gives the full variable domain: DAMVIQNPRYQVTQFGKPVTLSCSQTLNHNVMYWYQQKSSQAPKLLFHYYDKDFNNEADTPDNFQSRRPNTSFCFLDIRSPGLGDTAMYLCATSSPIRDTGGNEKLFFGSGTQLSVL.

The rearrangement joins TRBV4-2 to TRBJ2-5; D is uncertain. V shed 3 bases and J shed 7 bases, with 9 bases lying between them. Germline CDR1 is LGHNA and CDR2 is YNFKEQ. The CDR3 length is 12 residues. The CDR3 region is CASSQEVGTQYF. The CDR3 DNA reads as TGTGCCAGCAGCCAGGAAGTCGGGACCCAGTACTTC.

The rearrangement uses TRBV6-5 and TRBJ1-1; TRBD1 agrees at 9 bases. CDR1 and CDR2 from the germline V gene are MNHEY and SVGAGI. The CDR3 length is 17 residues. V lost 5 bases, J lost 5 bases, and 15 bases stayed unmatched. The CDR3 region is CASSQDRGGIKWTEAFF. CDR3 coding DNA: TGTGCCAGCAGTCAGGACAGGGGTGGTATTAAGTGGACTGAAGCTTTCTTT.

The CDR3 nucleotides are TGTGCCAGCAACTACAAGCGGGTTCCGACCTACAATGAGCAGTTCTTC. Protein sequence: CASNYKRVPTYNEQFF. The genes are TRBV7-8 and TRBJ2-1; the D gene is possibly TRBD2 (6 bases). This CDR3 spans 16 amino acids. Trimming pared 7 bases from V and 2 bases from J, leaving 18 bases between. Germline loops: CDR1 SGHVS, CDR2 FQNEAQ.

This chain connects TRBV19 to TRBJ1-1; D is perhaps TRBD1 (5 bases). Germline V lookup: CDR1 LNHDA, CDR2 SQIVND (reference sequence). The CDR3 has 15 residues. The ends were cut back, 3 bases at V and 6 bases at J, with 17 bases in the middle. The CDR3 here is CASSIRGSGESEAFF. Here the CDR3 DNA reads TGTGCCAGTAGTATTAGAGGATCGGGGGAGTCTGAAGCTTTCTTT. The entire variable domain, with the rest obtained from reference TRBV19 and TRBJ1-1, is as follows: DGGITQSPKYLFRKEGQNVTLSCEQNLNHDAMYWYRQDPGQGLRLIYYSQIVNDFQKGDIAEGYSVSREKKESFPLTVTSAQKNPTAFYLCASSIRGSGESEAFFGQGTRLTVV.

This clonotype has more than one count but fewer than ten. This chain links TRBV27 with TRBJ1-2, with D uncertain. This CDR3 region has 14 residues. With 3 bases removed from V and 8 bases from J, the gap between germline ends came to 16 bases. CDR1 and CDR2 from the germline V gene are MNHEY and SMNVEV (reference sequence). CDR3 amino acids: CASSFRDMGRGYTF. The CDR3 bases are TGTGCCAGCAGTTTCCGAGACATGGGCAGGGGCTACACCTTC.

A single count supports this clonotype. At one of its ends the junction is not consistent with the germline gene, which may arise from a read error. The CDR3 spells CASSYSDHGNQPRHF. The CDR3 coding sequence is TGTGCCAGCAGTTATTCGGACCACGGCAATCAGCCCCGGCATTTT. This chain connects TRBV6-2 or TRBV6-3 to TRBJ1-5; D gene uncertain. Per germline, CDR1 MNHEY and CDR2 SVGEGT. This CDR3 comprises 15 residues.

The genes are TRBV28 and TRBJ2-7; 9 bases fit TRBD2. The V segment lost 6 bases and the J segment 6 bases; nucleotides outside the gene matches: 15. Germline CDR1 reads MDHEN; CDR2 reads SYDVKM. The CDR3 covers 16 residues. CDR3 nucleotide sequence: TGTGCCAGCAGGCGGACCGGGACTAGCAACCGGGCCGAGCAGTACTTC. Its protein product is CASRRTGTSNRAEQYF.

This chain uses TRBV5-1 with TRBJ1-1; D is ambiguous. V was shortened by 8 bases and J by 2 bases, with 16 bases between the two germline ends. The CDR3 spans 14 residues. Germline lookup yields CDR1 SGHRS and CDR2 YFSETQ. The CDR3 loop reads CASQLAAGNTEAFF. The DNA for the CDR3 is TGCGCCAGTCAATTAGCGGCCGGCAACACTGAAGCTTTCTTT.

Comment on this clonotype: The junction shows a germline mismatch at one end, possibly a read error. The chain is built from TRBV5-1 and TRBJ1-3; D may be TRBD1 (5 bases). The germline CDR1 and CDR2 sequences are SGHRS and YFSETQ. The CDR3 covers 14 residues. CDR3 loop: CASSLVGLGSTIYF. CDR3 DNA: TGCGCCAGCAGCTTGGTGGGGCTGGGAAGCACCATATATTTT. Drawing the rest from reference TRBV5-1 and TRBJ1-3, the complete variable domain is KAGVTQTPRYLIKTRGQQVTLSCSPISGHRSVSWYQQTPGQGLQFLFEYFSETQRNKGNFPGRFSGRQFSNSRSEMNVSTLELGDSALYLCASSLVGLGSTIYFGEGSWLTVV.

V is TRBV5-1 and J is TRBJ2-1, with TRBD1 as a possible D gene (6 bases). Trimming removed 5 bases at V and 0 bases at J, with 12 bases between. Germline V lookup: CDR1 SGHRS, CDR2 YFSETQ. The CDR3 runs to 15 residues. The CDR3 region is CASRWAGVSYNEQFF. The CDR3 bases are TGCGCCAGCAGGTGGGCAGGGGTCTCCTACAATGAGCAGTTCTTC.

This clonotype appeared a single time. The junction shows a germline mismatch at one end, possibly a read error. This chain links TRBV20-1 with TRBJ1-5; D is undetermined. The CDR3 length is 14 residues. Germline V CDR1 and CDR2: DFQATT, SNEGSKA (reference sequence). The CDR3 region is CSASIGTGGQPHHF. CDR3 in DNA: TGCAGTGCTAGCATAGGCACTGGAGGTCAGCCCCATCATTTT.

The chain recombines TRBV6-2 or TRBV6-3 with TRBJ2-7, with a weak D call TRBD2 (5 bases). Looked up from germline, CDR1 is MNHEY and CDR2 is SVGEGT. CDR3 size: 13 residues. V was pared by 8 bases and J by 2 bases, with 13 bases between. CDR3 amino acids: CASGSGNTYEQYF. The DNA for the CDR3 is TGTGCCAGCGGGAGCGGAAACACCTACGAGCAGTACTTC.

This clonotype was picked up a small number of times. The V call is TRBV2, the J call TRBJ2-5; D call uncertain. Between the trimmed V and J ends, which lost 5 bases and 6 bases, there was a span of 13 bases. CDR3 length: 13 residues. Germline V gene sequence: CDR1 SNHLY, CDR2 FYNNEI. The CDR3 protein is CASSTQNVQTQYF. In DNA form, the CDR3 reads TGTGCCAGCAGTACCCAGAACGTGCAGACCCAGTACTTC.

This clonotype came up once. This chain uses TRBV7-9 with TRBJ2-5; the match to TRBD1 covers 8 bases. Germline V gene data show CDR1 as SEHNR and CDR2 as FQNEAQ (reference sequence). Germline trimming cut 5 bases from V and 3 bases from J; bases unmatched to any gene: 8. CDR3 length: 15 residues. The CDR3 DNA reads TGTGCCAGCAGCATCGACAGGGGAAAAAAAGAGACCCAGTACTTC. This translates into CASSIDRGKKETQYF.

This clonotype was recorded only once. The V and J genes are TRBV5-1 and TRBJ1-1; TRBD1 aligns across 7 bases. This CDR3 has 16 residues. Germline lookup yields CDR1 SGHRS and CDR2 YFSETQ. The V segment lost 4 bases and the J segment 5 bases; nucleotides outside the gene matches: 14. The CDR3 nucleotides are TGCGCCAGCAGCCCCCACAGACAGGGAGTTGGAACTGAAGCTTTCTTT. Its protein is CASSPHRQGVGTEAFF. The variable domain in full, with the rest retrieved from reference TRBV5-1 and TRBJ1-1, is KAGVTQTPRYLIKTRGQQVTLSCSPISGHRSVSWYQQTPGQGLQFLFEYFSETQRNKGNFPGRFSGRQFSNSRSEMNVSTLELGDSALYLCASSPHRQGVGTEAFFGQGTRLTVV.

This sequence joins TRBV12-3 or TRBV12-4 and TRBJ1-4; D remains unclear. The CDR3 covers 15 residues. Between the trimmed V and J ends, which lost 5 bases and 5 bases, there was a span of 15 bases. The CDR3 DNA follows: TGTGCCAGCAGTAAAAGAGACACTTCCAATGAAAAACTGTTTTTT. It encodes CASSKRDTSNEKLFF.

At least ten counts were recorded for this clonotype. The V gene is TRBV6-6, the J gene TRBJ1-1, with D possibly being TRBD1 (5 bases). V was pared by 0 bases and J by 6 bases, with 14 bases between. The length of the CDR3 is 15 residues. Germline V gene data show CDR1 as MNHNY and CDR2 as SVGAGI (reference sequence). The DNA for the CDR3 is TGTGCCAGCAGTTACTCAATTTTGGGGCAAGCTGAAGCTTTCTTT. This gives the protein CASSYSILGQAEAFF.

This clonotype was seen a few times. The chain is built from TRBV29-1 and TRBJ1-2; the D gene is possibly TRBD1 (5 bases). In germline, CDR1 is SQVTM, CDR2 ANQGSEA. V shed 4 bases and J shed 6 bases, with 15 bases lying between them. CDR3 length: 13 amino acids. This chain's CDR3 is CSVALSRANGYTF. The CDR3, as DNA: TGCAGCGTTGCCCTCAGCAGGGCCAATGGCTACACCTTC.

Many counts were recorded for this clonotype. This chain uses TRBV2 with TRBJ1-5, with 8 bases fitting TRBD1. The CDR3 contains 15 residues. Germline CDR1 reads SNHLY; CDR2 reads FYNNEI. Trimming took 2 bases from V and 5 from J; bases not matched to a gene: 5. The CDR3 loop reads CASSEMGTGYQPQHF. DNA for the CDR3: TGTGCCAGCAGTGAAATGGGGACAGGTTATCAGCCCCAGCATTTT.

The chain recombines TRBV2 with TRBJ2-7, with D tentatively TRBD2 (6 bases). Trimming removed 8 bases at V and 4 bases at J, with 21 bases between. Germline CDR1 and CDR2: SNHLY and FYNNEI. This CDR3 spans 15 amino acids. The CDR3 nucleotides read TGTGCCAGCCTGGTGACGGGACTTTTACCTTACGAGCAGTACTTC. Translating gives CASLVTGLLPYEQYF. The complete variable domain, with remaining parts taken from reference TRBV2 and TRBJ2-7, reads EPEVTQTPSHQVTQMGQEVILRCVPISNHLYFYWYRQILGQKVEFLVSFYNNEISEKSEIFDDQFSVERPDGSNFTLKIRSTKLEDSAMYFCASLVTGLLPYEQYFGPGTRLTVT.

This chain joins TRBV9 and TRBJ1-1; perhaps TRBD1 as D (6 bases). The V end lost 3 bases, the J end lost 7 bases, and 19 bases lay between the germline ends. Germline CDR1 reads SGDLS; CDR2 reads YYNGEE. The CDR3 loop spans 15 amino acids. CDR3 residues: CASSDLTSGAIEAFF. In nucleotides, the CDR3 is TGTGCCAGCAGCGACCTCACCTCGGGGGCTATTGAAGCTTTCTTT.

This clonotype was picked up many times. The gene calls are TRBV6-2 or TRBV6-3 and TRBJ1-1; perhaps TRBD1 as D (6 bases). Looked up from germline, CDR1 is MNHEY and CDR2 is SVGEGT. Trimming left V 6 bases short and J 6 bases short, with 17 bases between. The CDR3 runs to 14 residues. The CDR3 bases are TGTGCCAGCAGACCACCTAACAGGGTTGCTGAAGCTTTCTTT. Its translation is CASRPPNRVAEAFF.

V is TRBV29-1 and J is TRBJ1-4; D call uncertain. CDR1 is SQVTM and CDR2 is ANQGSEA in the germline V gene. The CDR3 spans 13 residues. V was trimmed by 4 bases and J by 8 bases, leaving 14 bases between them. CDR3 protein: CSVAKGQWEKLFF. The DNA of the CDR3 is TGCAGCGTTGCAAAGGGTCAATGGGAAAAACTGTTTTTT.

This clonotype was detected only a few times. The chain links TRBV29-1 to TRBJ2-7; 7 nucleotides agree with TRBD2. Looked up from germline, CDR1 is SQVTM and CDR2 is ANQGSEA. Trimming cost V 6 bases and J 0 bases; bases outside gene matches: 8. The CDR3 is 14 amino acids. The CDR3 DNA reads as TGCAGCGTCGCTTGGCGGGAGAGCTCCTACGAGCAGTACTTC. This encodes CSVAWRESSYEQYF.

The chain combines TRBV6-1 with TRBJ2-3; D may be TRBD1 (5 bases). This CDR3 spans 14 amino acids. CDR1 MNHNS and CDR2 SASEGT come from the germline V gene. Trimming pared 6 bases from V and 2 bases from J, leaving 12 bases between. CDR3 coding DNA: TGTGCCAGCAGCCAGAGACAGCACACAGATACGCAGTATTTT. Amino acids: CASSQRQHTDTQYF.

The table lists this clonotype with many counts. The chain combines TRBV6-5 with TRBJ1-2, with D possibly matching TRBD1 (6 bases). The CDR3 spans 15 residues. Trimming stripped 3 bases from V and 2 bases from J, with 13 bases between. Germline V gives CDR1 MNHEY, CDR2 SVGAGI. The CDR3 loop reads CASSYAPQGNYGYTF. The CDR3 DNA is TGTGCCAGCAGTTATGCCCCACAGGGAAACTATGGCTACACCTTC.

This clonotype was counted only a few times. The chain has TRBV20-1 and TRBJ1-5; D is unresolved. The CDR3 sequence is 12 residues long. V shed 3 bases and J shed 3 bases, with 6 bases lying between them. Looked up from germline, CDR1 is DFQATT and CDR2 is SNEGSKA (reference sequence). The DNA for the CDR3 is TGCAGTGCTAGGAATCCCAATCAGCCCCAGCATTTT. It specifies CSARNPNQPQHF.

This clonotype was seen more than once but under ten times. V gene TRBV5-4 combines with J gene TRBJ2-1; D is ambiguous. Germline V gene data show CDR1 as SGHNT and CDR2 as YYREEE (reference sequence). This CDR3 has 15 residues. V was clipped by 8 bases and J by 0 bases, with 15 bases between them. This CDR3 is CASMLYLSSYNEQFF. In nucleotides, the CDR3 is TGTGCCAGTATGCTGTACTTGAGCTCCTACAATGAGCAGTTCTTC. Drawing the rest from reference TRBV5-4 and TRBJ2-1, the complete variable domain is ETGVTQSPTHLIKTRGQQVTLRCSSQSGHNTVSWYQQALGQGPQFIFQYYREEENGRGNFPPRFSGLQFPNYSSELNVNALELDDSALYLCASMLYLSSYNEQFFGPGTRLTVL.

This clonotype was counted a single time. This may stem from a read error, because a much larger clone lies one nucleotide away. The chain recombines TRBV29-1 with TRBJ1-5; D is uncertain. Trimming took off 4 bases at V and 10 bases at J, with 17 bases between the two ends. The CDR3 loop spans 13 amino acids. CDR1 and CDR2 (germline): SQVTM, ANQGSEA. The CDR3 here is CSVGTGYGHPQHF. The CDR3 coding sequence is TGCAGCGTTGGTACTGGGTACGGTCATCCCCAGCATTTT. Full variable domain (outside the CDR3, taken from reference TRBV29-1 and TRBJ1-5): SAVISQKPSRDICQRGTSLTIQCQVDSQVTMMFWYRQQPGQSLTLIATANQGSEATYESGFVIDKFPISRPNLTFSTLTVSNMSPEDSSIYLCSVGTGYGHPQHFGDGTRLSIL.

V gene TRBV30 combines with J gene TRBJ1-1, with D tentatively TRBD1 (6 bases). Deletions cut 6 bases from V and 4 bases from J, with 12 bases between. This CDR3 spans 12 amino acids. Per the germline V gene, CDR1 is GTSNPN and CDR2 is SVGIG (reference sequence). The CDR3 DNA reads as TGTGCCTGCCCAAGGGGGAGCACTGAAGCTTTCTTT. Protein: CACPRGSTEAFF.